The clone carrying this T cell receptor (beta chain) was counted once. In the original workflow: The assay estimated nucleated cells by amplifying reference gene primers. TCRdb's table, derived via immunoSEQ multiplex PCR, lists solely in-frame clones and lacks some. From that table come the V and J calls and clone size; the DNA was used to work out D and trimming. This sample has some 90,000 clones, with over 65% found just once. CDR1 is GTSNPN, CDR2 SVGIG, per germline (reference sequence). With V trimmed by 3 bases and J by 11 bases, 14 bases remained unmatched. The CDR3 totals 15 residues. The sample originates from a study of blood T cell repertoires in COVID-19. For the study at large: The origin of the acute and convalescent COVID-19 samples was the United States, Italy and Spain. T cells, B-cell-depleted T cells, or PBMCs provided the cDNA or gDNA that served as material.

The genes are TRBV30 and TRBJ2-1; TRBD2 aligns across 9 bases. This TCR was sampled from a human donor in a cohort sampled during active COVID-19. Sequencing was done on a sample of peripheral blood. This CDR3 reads CAWSFDAGGPNKQFF. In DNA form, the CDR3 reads TGTGCCTGGAGCTTTGATGCGGGAGGGCCGAACAAGCAGTTCTTC. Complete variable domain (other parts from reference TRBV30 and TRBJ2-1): SQTIHQWPATLVQPVGSPLSLECTVEGTSNPNLYWYRQAAGRGLQLLFYSVGIGQISSEVPQNLSASRPQDRQFILSSKKLLLSDSGFYLCAWSFDAGGPNKQFFGPGTRLTVL.